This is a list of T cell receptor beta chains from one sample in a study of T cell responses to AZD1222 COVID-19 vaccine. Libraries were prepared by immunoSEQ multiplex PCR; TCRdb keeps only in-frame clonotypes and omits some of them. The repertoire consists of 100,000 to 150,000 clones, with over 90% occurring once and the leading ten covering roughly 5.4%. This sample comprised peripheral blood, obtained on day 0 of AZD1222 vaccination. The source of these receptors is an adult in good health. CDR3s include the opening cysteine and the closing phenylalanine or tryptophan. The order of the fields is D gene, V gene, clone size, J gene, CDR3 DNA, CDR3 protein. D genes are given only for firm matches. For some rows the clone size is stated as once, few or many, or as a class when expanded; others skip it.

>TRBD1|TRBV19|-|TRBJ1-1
TGTGCCAGTAGTCCCCGGACAGGGAGGGGGAACACTGAAGCTTTCTTT
CASSPRTGRGNTEAFF
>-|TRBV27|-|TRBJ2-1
TGTGCCAGCAGTACCCGAGACCGCGGGAATGAGCAGTTCTTC
CASSTRDRGNEQFF
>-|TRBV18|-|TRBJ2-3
TGTGCCAGCTCACCGACGCTAGGGGAAGTTACGCAGTATTTT
CASSPTLGEVTQYF
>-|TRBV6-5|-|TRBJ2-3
TGTGCCAGCAGAAAGGGGCTGACAGATACGCAGTATTTT
CASRKGLTDTQYF
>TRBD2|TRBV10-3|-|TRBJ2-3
TGTGCCATCAGTGATATTCTGGCCAGCGGGGTAAACACAGATACGCAGTATTTT
CAISDILASGVNTDTQYF
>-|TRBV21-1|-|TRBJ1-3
TGTGCCAGCAGCAAAGCATATCCAAGGTCAGGGGGTCGACATGGAAACACCATATATTTT
CASSKAYPRSGGRHGNTIYF
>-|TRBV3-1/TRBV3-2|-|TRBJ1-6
TGTGCCAGCAGCCAAGACGGGGCGAGGGATAATTCACCCCTCCACTTT
CASSQDGARDNSPLHF
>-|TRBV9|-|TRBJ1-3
TGTGCCAGCAGCCCTCGACAGGATAGCTCTGGAAACACCATATATTTT
CASSPRQDSSGNTIYF
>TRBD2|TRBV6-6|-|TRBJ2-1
TGTGCCAGCAGTTACCCCGGACTAGCGGGATCTGGTGAGCAGTTCTTC
CASSYPGLAGSGEQFF
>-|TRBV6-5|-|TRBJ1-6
TGTGCCAGCAAGTTGGAGGGGTCCTATAATTCACCCCTCCACTTT
CASKLEGSYNSPLHF
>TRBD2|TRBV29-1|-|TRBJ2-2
TGCAGCGTTGATACCGGGACTAGTAACACCGGGGAGCTGTTTTTT
CSVDTGTSNTGELFF
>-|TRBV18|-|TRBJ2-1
TGTGCCAGCTCGGGATTTGGCGGGACCCGCGGGGATGAGCAGTTCTTC
CASSGFGGTRGDEQFF
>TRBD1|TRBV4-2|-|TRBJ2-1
TGTGCCAGCAGCCAAGCCCGGGACAGGGTTCGGGATGAGCAGTTCTTC
CASSQARDRVRDEQFF
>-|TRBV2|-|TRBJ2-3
TGTGCCAGCAGCGCGGACGGAGCCATACAAGATACGCAGTATTTT
CASSADGAIQDTQYF
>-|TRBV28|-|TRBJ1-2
TGTGCCAGCTCCCCAGTCGGACAGCCAGGTGGCTATGGCTACACCTTC
CASSPVGQPGGYGYTF
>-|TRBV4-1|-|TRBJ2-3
TGCGCCAGCAGCTTTAGGGGAGGTGCAGATACGCAGTATTTT
CASSFRGGADTQYF
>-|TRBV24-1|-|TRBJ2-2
TGTGCCACCAGTGATCGCGCGGGGTGGAGAAAGGCCCGCACCGGGGAGCTGTTTTTT
CATSDRAGWRKARTGELFF
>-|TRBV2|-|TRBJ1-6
TGTGCCAGCAGTGAAAGGCATCTCGGCATTTCACCCCTCCACTTT
CASSERHLGISPLHF
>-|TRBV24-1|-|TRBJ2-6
TGTGCCACCAGTGGAGGGGCTGGGGCCAACGTCCTGACTTTC
CATSGGAGANVLTF
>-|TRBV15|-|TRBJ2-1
TGTGCCACCAGCAGGGACGGAGGGAACAATGAGCAGTTCTTC
CATSRDGGNNEQFF
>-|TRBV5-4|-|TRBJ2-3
TGTGCCAGCAGCTGGGGTAGAGGGGTCCGCACAGATACGCAGTATTTT
CASSWGRGVRTDTQYF
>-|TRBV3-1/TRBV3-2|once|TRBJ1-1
TGTGCCAGCAGTCGGGCCCCCCAGGGGTGGTACACTGAAGCTTTCTTT
CASSRAPQGWYTEAFF
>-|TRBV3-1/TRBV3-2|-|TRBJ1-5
TGTGCCAGCAGCCAAGTTCTAACCGGCATCTGGGGCAATCAGCCCCAGCATTTT
CASSQVLTGIWGNQPQHF
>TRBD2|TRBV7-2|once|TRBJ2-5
TGTGCCAGCAGCCCGACGAGCGGGGGCGGGGAGACCCAGTACTTC
CASSPTSGGGETQYF
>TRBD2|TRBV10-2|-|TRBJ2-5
TGCGCCAGCAGTGTGGCGGGAGGGCCGGGGGAGACCCAGTACTTC
CASSVAGGPGETQYF
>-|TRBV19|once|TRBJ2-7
TGTGCCAGTAGTACCGGGACGGACGTTGCCGAGCAGTACTTC
CASSTGTDVAEQYF
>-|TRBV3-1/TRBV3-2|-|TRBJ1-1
TGTGCCAGCAGCCAAAAGACGGCGAACACTGAAGCTTTCTTT
CASSQKTANTEAFF
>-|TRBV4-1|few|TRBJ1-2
TGCGCCAGCAGCCAAGAGCGGGTGAACTATGGCTACACCTTC
CASSQERVNYGYTF
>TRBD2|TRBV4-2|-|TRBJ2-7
TGTGCCAGCAGCCAAATTAGCGGGAGAAACTCCTACGAGCAGTACTTC
CASSQISGRNSYEQYF
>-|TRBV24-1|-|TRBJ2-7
TGTGCCACCAGTGTGTCGGAGGGGAACCTCTACGAGCAGTACTTC
CATSVSEGNLYEQYF
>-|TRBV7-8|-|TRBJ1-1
TGTGCCAGCAGCTTAAGGGACGGGGCGGCGAACACTGAAGCTTTCTTT
CASSLRDGAANTEAFF
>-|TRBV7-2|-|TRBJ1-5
TGTGCCAGCAGATCTACAGGGCCCAATCAGCCCCAGCATTTT
CASRSTGPNQPQHF
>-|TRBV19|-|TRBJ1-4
TGTGCCAGTAGTATAGATCAGACGGGCGCTAATGAAAAACTGTTTTTT
CASSIDQTGANEKLFF
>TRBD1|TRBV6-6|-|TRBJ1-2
TGTGCCAGCAGTCCCAGGGGGAACTATGGCTACACCTTC
CASSPRGNYGYTF
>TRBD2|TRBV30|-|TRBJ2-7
TGTGCCTGGAGGTGGGGGGAGGGAACCTACGAGCAGTACTTC
CAWRWGEGTYEQYF
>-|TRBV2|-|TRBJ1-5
TGTGCCAGCACGAGGACATGGGATCAGCCCCAGCATTTT
CASTRTWDQPQHF
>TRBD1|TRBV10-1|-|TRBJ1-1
TGCGCCAGCAGTGACCACAGGGGGGACACTGAAGCTTTCTTT
CASSDHRGDTEAFF
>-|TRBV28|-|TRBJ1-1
TGTGCCAGCAGTTTATTTCAAATGAACACTGAAGCTTTCTTT
CASSLFQMNTEAFF
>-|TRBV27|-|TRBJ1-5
TGTGCCAGCAGGAGGGGAGTCAATCAGCCCCAGCATTTT
CASRRGVNQPQHF
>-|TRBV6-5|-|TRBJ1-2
TGTGCCAGCAGAGCAGGGGTGGGCTATGGCTACACCTTC
CASRAGVGYGYTF
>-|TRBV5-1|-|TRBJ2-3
TGCGCCAGCAGATCCAGACCGGGTGGTTCGCAGTATTTT
CASRSRPGGSQYF
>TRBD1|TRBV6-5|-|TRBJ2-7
TGTGCCAGCACCCGAGTCCGGGACAGCTCCTACGAGCAGTACTTC
CASTRVRDSSYEQYF
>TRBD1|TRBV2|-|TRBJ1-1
TGTGCCAGCATAGGGACAGCGAACACTGAAGCTTTCTTT
CASIGTANTEAFF
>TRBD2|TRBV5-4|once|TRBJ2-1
TGTGCCAGCAGCACCCTATTACTAGCGGGAGGGCCAAATGAGCAGTTCTTC
CASSTLLLAGGPNEQFF